This TCR beta chain was retrieved from a study of blood T cells in healthy people across ages. As for the study in general: For every two T cells, template switching captured about one barcoded beta molecule. Study results and limitations: Samples with more naive T cells showed higher observed beta diversity.

Germline V CDR1 and CDR2: MNHEY, SVGAGI. The CDR3 is 16 residues long. V was pared by 8 bases and J by 10 bases, with 24 bases between. PCR was performed a second time for roughly 7 to 12 cycles using a sample-barcoded 5' primer and a J-beta primer mix. TCRdb independently ran MiXCR on the 5' RACE reads; one entry per CDR3 protein. The sample yields fewer than 900,000 distinct CDR3 sequences, about 40% seen once. Each sample provided at least 5 micrograms of extracted total RNA. Points on this clonotype: Its target is unknown.

The rearrangement links TRBV6-5 to TRBJ1-6, with D possibly being TRBD1 (5 bases). The clonotype comes from a woman aged 60-75 years in good health. The sequencing input was blood. This chain's CDR3 is CASRRQGVRFDSPLHF. DNA of the CDR3: TGTGCCAGCCGTCGACAAGGGGTCCGTTTTGACTCACCCCTCCACTTT.